These T cell receptor beta chains were read from a single sample in a study of a mutant IDH1 vaccine in newly diagnosed glioma. Their antigens remain unidentified. Repertoires were generated with immunoSEQ multiplex PCR, while TCRdb's copy carries only in-frame clones and drops some. The sample lists 52,000 or so clones, less than 85% occurring once. Specimen: PBMCs, collected from a glioma patient whose treatment included an IDH1 peptide vaccine. Receptors were obtained from a woman aged 18-30 years with glioma. Some clones in this sample may be carry-over from other donors' samples. The CDR3 runs from the conserved cysteine through the conserved F or W. D genes are given only for firm matches. Clone size is not always given. Where it is, it says once, few, many or a class for expanded clones.

TRBJ1-2,TRBD1,TRBV29-1,-,TGCAGCGGGGGACCGGGGAGGGGGCTGACGGGCTACACCTTC,CSGGPGRGLTGYTF
TRBJ1-1,TRBD1,TRBV6-6,-,TGTGCCAGCAGCAGGGGGCAGAATGAAGCTTTCTTT,CASSRGQNEAFF
TRBJ1-5,TRBD1,TRBV5-4,-,TGTGCCAGCAGCCCCCGTCCGGACAGGGATCAGCCCCAGCATTTT,CASSPRPDRDQPQHF
TRBJ2-3,TRBD1,TRBV7-7,-,TGTGCTAGCGCTGCCGGACAGGGCCTCACAGATACGCAGTATTTT,CASAAGQGLTDTQYF
TRBJ2-5,-,TRBV9,-,TGTGCCAGCAGCGGAGAGACCCAGTACTTC,CASSGETQYF
TRBJ1-1,-,TRBV7-8,-,TGTGCCAGCAAACTTCTGAACACTGAAGCTTTCTTT,CASKLLNTEAFF
TRBJ2-7,-,TRBV19,-,TGTGCCAGTAGTAATCCCCTGGCCTCCTACGAGCAGTACTTC,CASSNPLASYEQYF
TRBJ2-7,-,TRBV9,-,TGTGCCAGCAGCGTAGCAGGGGCATCCTACGAGCAGTACTTC,CASSVAGASYEQYF
TRBJ2-5,-,TRBV14,-,TGTGCCAGCAGCTCGATAAGAGGGACCCCTAGAGAGACCCAGTACTTC,CASSSIRGTPRETQYF
TRBJ2-5,-,TRBV7-2,-,TGTGCCAGCAGCTTAGGGGGGCAGGGGATAATGGAGACCCAGTACTTC,CASSLGGQGIMETQYF
TRBJ1-5,-,TRBV5-6,-,TGTGCCAGCAGCTCCACAGGGCCCAATCAGCCCCAGCATTTT,CASSSTGPNQPQHF
TRBJ1-1,-,TRBV7-2,few,TGTGCCAGCAGCTTAGAGTTGACAGCTTTGAACACTGAAGCTTTCTTT,CASSLELTALNTEAFF
TRBJ2-3,-,TRBV7-3,-,TGTGCCAGCAGCTTAAGGAGCGGTGCGGGTACGCAGTATTTT,CASSLRSGAGTQYF
TRBJ2-5,-,TRBV5-1,-,TGCGCCAGCAGCTTGGCGGTAGCGGCCTTGGAGGAGACCCAGTACTTC,CASSLAVAALEETQYF
TRBJ2-6,TRBD2,TRBV2,-,TGTGCCAGCAGTGAAGCGGGGGGGGTCTCTGGGGCCAACGTCCTGACTTTC,CASSEAGGVSGANVLTF
TRBJ2-7,-,TRBV5-4,-,TGTGCCAGCAGCTTGGCCTTACTTGGCTACGAGCAGTACTTC,CASSLALLGYEQYF
TRBJ1-1,TRBD1,TRBV4-1,-,TGCGCCAGCAGCCTCCGGATAGAGGACAGGGCTTTCTTT,CASSLRIEDRAFF
TRBJ1-3,TRBD1,TRBV10-3,-,TGTGCCATCAGTGAAAAGTCACAGGGGGCTTTAAGAAACACCATATATTTT,CAISEKSQGALRNTIYF
TRBJ2-7,-,TRBV6-5,-,TGTGCCAGCACCCTGACCGGGGCAACCTACGAGCAGTACTTC,CASTLTGATYEQYF
TRBJ1-4,-,TRBV21-1,-,TGTGCCAGCAGCAAGACAGGGGGCGCTGAGTCTTCCAATGAAAAACTGTTTTTT,CASSKTGGAESSNEKLFF
TRBJ1-5,TRBD1,TRBV25-1,-,TGTGCCAGCAGCCCTGCGGGACAGGGTATTCATCAGCCCCAGCATTTT,CASSPAGQGIHQPQHF
TRBJ2-5,-,TRBV7-2,-,TGTGCCAGCAGCCCAGCCTCGGGTGGGGCGACCCAGTACTTC,CASSPASGGATQYF
TRBJ1-6,-,TRBV12-5,-,TGTGCTAGTGGTTTAGTTAATTCACCCCTCCACTTT,CASGLVNSPLHF
TRBJ1-2,TRBD1,TRBV9,-,TGTGCCAGCACCCCCCCGGGACAGTTCTATGGCTACACCTTC,CASTPPGQFYGYTF
TRBJ1-2,-,TRBV4-3,-,TGCGCCAGCAGCCAAGATCAGGGTTTCAGTGGCTACACCTTC,CASSQDQGFSGYTF
TRBJ2-7,TRBD1,TRBV10-3,few,TGTGCCATCAGTGATCGGACAGGGGGCTTCTACGAGCAGTACTTC,CAISDRTGGFYEQYF
TRBJ2-1,TRBD2,TRBV5-4,-,TGTGCCAGCAGCCCTAGCGGGGCTAATGAGCAGTTCTTC,CASSPSGANEQFF
TRBJ1-1,TRBD1,TRBV2,-,TGTGCCAGCCCTGACAGGGAAGGTGTGAACACTGAAGCTTTCTTT,CASPDREGVNTEAFF
TRBJ1-1,-,TRBV6-5,-,TGTGCCAGCAGCCTCCCTGGTCTGAACACTGAAGCTTTCTTT,CASSLPGLNTEAFF